One sample yielded the 2 T cell receptor beta chains listed below, sequenced in a study of persistence of HIV-infected CD4 T cells. The immunoSEQ assay was version 4, run in survey mode. TCRdb's table, derived via immunoSEQ multiplex PCR, lists solely in-frame clones and lacks some. Among about 35,000 clones listed, under 90% were seen once. Antigens of these TCRs are unknown. An overlapping HIV-1 Gag peptide pool stimulated these cells at about 0.94 ug/peptide/mL. Sorted nonresponding memory CD4+ T cells were CD40L-negative, CD69-negative, CD45RO-high. The material was cultured CD4+ T cells from PBMCs, obtained from a patient who received antiretroviral therapy. The receptor set was obtained from an adult with HIV. The donor label of this sample is uncertain.

This chain links TRBV19 with TRBJ2-2; no reliable D call. CDR1 is LNHDA, CDR2 SQIVND, per germline (reference sequence). Trimming took off 5 bases at V and 7 bases at J, with 8 bases between the two ends. The CDR3 totals 12 residues. The CDR3 nucleotides are TGTGCCAGTAGTGCCCTTCGCGGGGAGCTGTTTTTT. Its translation is CASSALRGELFF.

The gene calls are TRBV7-2 and TRBJ2-2; 8 bases are shared with TRBD1. Trimming at V came to 3 bases and at J to 5 bases, leaving 5 bases not matched to a gene. The CDR3 extends over 15 amino acids. CDR1 SGHTA and CDR2 FQGNSA come from the germline V gene. The CDR3 sequence: CASSFRQGATGELFF. The CDR3 DNA follows: TGTGCCAGCAGCTTTAGGCAGGGGGCAACCGGGGAGCTGTTTTTT.